These T cell receptor beta chains were read from a single sample in a study of beta chain features in type 1 diabetes. This table comes from immunoSEQ multiplex PCR, and its TCRdb copy is limited to in-frame clones, with some not included. This table has fewer than 900,000 clones, about a sixth appearing once. Sequences were obtained from naive CD4+ T cells from blood. The receptor source for this set is a woman between 18 and 29 years old in good health. The CDR3 runs from the conserved cysteine through the conserved F or W. D genes are given only for firm matches. Clone size is not always given. Where it is, it says once, few, many or a class for expanded clones.

clone_size | d_call | j_call | v_call | cdr3_aa | cdr3_nt
. | . | TRBJ1-6 | TRBV6-6 | CASSSQYRLVHF | TGTGCCAGCAGCTCCCAATATCGACTAGTCCACTTT
few | TRBD1 | TRBJ1-5 | TRBV19 | CASSITQGVGNQPQHF | TGTGCCAGTAGTATCACTCAGGGGGTGGGCAATCAGCCCCAGCATTTT
. | . | TRBJ2-7 | TRBV7-3 | CASSLASGAYEQYF | TGTGCCAGCAGCTTAGCCTCAGGCGCCTACGAGCAGTACTTC
once | . | TRBJ2-2 | TRBV5-4 | CASRPGVDAGELFF | TGTGCCAGCAGACCAGGGGTCGACGCCGGGGAGCTGTTTTTT
. | . | TRBJ2-7 | TRBV18 | CASSPDRDNSYEQYF | TGTGCCAGCTCACCGGACCGGGACAACTCCTACGAGCAGTACTTC
. | . | TRBJ2-2 | TRBV18 | CASSPQTGELFF | TGTGCCAGCTCACCTCAAACCGGGGAGCTGTTTTTT
few | . | TRBJ1-5 | TRBV28 | CASSLNQPQHF | TGTGCCAGCAGTCTCAATCAGCCCCAGCATTTT
few | TRBD2 | TRBJ2-5 | TRBV9 | CASSVAGGRGETQYF | TGTGCCAGCAGCGTAGCGGGAGGGAGAGGAGAGACCCAGTACTTC
. | . | TRBJ2-5 | TRBV28 | CASSESDQRTQYF | TGTGCCAGCAGCGAATCGGATCAGCGGACCCAGTACTTC
few | . | TRBJ1-5 | TRBV6-1 | CASRGTLGSNQPQHF | TGTGCCAGCAGAGGTACACTCGGTAGCAATCAGCCCCAGCATTTT
. | . | TRBJ2-5 | TRBV7-2 | CASSLVVGGPQETQYF | TGTGCCAGCAGCTTAGTGGTGGGAGGCCCCCAAGAGACCCAGTACTTC
. | . | TRBJ2-2 | TRBV18 | CASSPIDTNTGELFF | TGTGCCAGCTCACCGATCGACACGAACACCGGGGAGCTGTTTTTT
. | TRBD1 | TRBJ2-7 | TRBV29-1 | CSAGDRGPYEQYF | TGCAGCGCCGGGGACAGGGGTCCCTACGAGCAGTACTTC
. | . | TRBJ2-1 | TRBV20-1 | CSAPDRLEQFF | TGCAGTGCTCCTGACAGGTTGGAGCAGTTCTTC
. | TRBD1 | TRBJ2-2 | TRBV2 | CAGRTGGNTGELFF | TGTGCCGGAAGGACAGGGGGTAACACCGGGGAGCTGTTTTTT
. | . | TRBJ2-2 | TRBV6-5 | CASSYEADLRNGELFF | TGTGCCAGCAGTTACGAGGCAGATCTTAGGAACGGGGAGCTGTTTTTT
. | TRBD2 | TRBJ2-7 | TRBV28 | CASRTPGGEQYF | TGTGCCAGCAGAACCCCGGGGGGCGAGCAGTACTTC
few | TRBD2 | TRBJ2-5 | TRBV7-2 | CASSSGLAGGRETQYF | TGTGCCAGCAGCTCCGGACTAGCGGGAGGGAGGGAGACCCAGTACTTC
few | . | TRBJ2-7 | TRBV27 | CASSFWSGALEEQYF | TGTGCCAGCAGTTTTTGGTCAGGGGCCCTGGAGGAGCAGTACTTC
once | TRBD1 | TRBJ2-1 | TRBV7-2 | CASSLGDRANEQFF | TGTGCCAGCAGCTTAGGGGACAGGGCCAATGAGCAGTTCTTC
few | . | TRBJ2-7 | TRBV10-3 | CAISESSLVDAAYEQYF | TGTGCCATCAGTGAGTCGAGTCTTGTGGACGCTGCCTACGAGCAGTACTTC
few | TRBD2 | TRBJ2-1 | TRBV27 | CASSTATSGLPYNEQFF | TGTGCCAGCAGTACTGCGACTAGCGGGCTCCCCTACAATGAGCAGTTCTTC
. | . | TRBJ2-7 | TRBV11-1 | CASSLFGLIYEQYF | TGTGCCAGCAGCTTATTTGGACTGATCTACGAGCAGTACTTC
. | TRBD1 | TRBJ1-3 | TRBV28 | CASNPRGPGNTIYF | TGTGCCAGCAATCCTAGGGGGCCCGGAAACACCATATATTTT
. | TRBD2 | TRBJ2-7 | TRBV7-2 | CASSPTSVSSYEQYF | TGTGCCAGCAGCCCGACTAGCGTCTCCTCCTACGAGCAGTACTTC
few | . | TRBJ1-2 | TRBV5-4 | CASSFETGFHYGYTF | TGTGCCAGCAGCTTCGAAACAGGGTTTCACTATGGCTACACCTTC
. | TRBD1 | TRBJ2-7 | TRBV29-1 | CSVAFWGGQGAYEQYF | TGCAGCGTTGCTTTTTGGGGTGGACAGGGGGCCTACGAGCAGTACTTC
few | . | TRBJ2-4 | TRBV7-2 | CASSSRQVAKNIQYF | TGTGCCAGCAGCTCCCGGCAGGTTGCCAAAAACATTCAGTACTTC
. | . | TRBJ1-5 | TRBV6-5 | CASSFSGGRNQPQHF | TGTGCCAGCAGTTTCTCTGGTGGGAGGAATCAGCCCCAGCATTTT
few | . | TRBJ2-7 | TRBV6-6 | CASSSRNEQYF | TGTGCCAGCAGTTCTCGTAACGAGCAGTACTTC
. | . | TRBJ1-5 | TRBV6-5 | CASSPQALGQPQHF | TGTGCCAGCAGTCCGCAGGCTTTAGGTCAGCCCCAGCATTTT
. | . | TRBJ2-5 | TRBV7-3 | CASSLLLQETQYF | TGTGCCAGCAGCTTACTTTTACAAGAGACCCAGTACTTC
. | . | TRBJ2-4 | TRBV6-5 | CASSQENIQYF | TGTGCCAGCAGCCAAGAAAACATTCAGTACTTC
few | . | TRBJ1-3 | TRBV6-6 | CASSYGNRAGNTIYF | TGTGCCAGCAGTTACGGTAACAGAGCTGGAAACACCATATATTTT
. | . | TRBJ2-7 | TRBV7-9 | CASSQDSNTYEQYF | TGTGCCAGCAGTCAGGACTCCAACACCTACGAGCAGTACTTC
. | . | TRBJ1-2 | TRBV28 | CASTQQGNYGYTF | TGTGCCAGCACCCAGCAGGGCAACTATGGCTACACCTTC
few | TRBD1 | TRBJ2-7 | TRBV2 | CASRPTGGYEQYF | TGTGCCAGCAGGCCCACAGGGGGTTACGAGCAGTACTTC
few | TRBD2 | TRBJ2-1 | TRBV19 | CASSIPTSSGRADEQFF | TGTGCCAGTAGTATACCAACAAGCAGCGGGAGGGCCGATGAGCAGTTCTTC
. | TRBD2 | TRBJ2-1 | TRBV4-3 | CASSQEVTGQGLAGVWEQFF | TGCGCCAGCAGCCAAGAAGTGACAGGGCAAGGACTAGCGGGAGTATGGGAGCAGTTCTTC